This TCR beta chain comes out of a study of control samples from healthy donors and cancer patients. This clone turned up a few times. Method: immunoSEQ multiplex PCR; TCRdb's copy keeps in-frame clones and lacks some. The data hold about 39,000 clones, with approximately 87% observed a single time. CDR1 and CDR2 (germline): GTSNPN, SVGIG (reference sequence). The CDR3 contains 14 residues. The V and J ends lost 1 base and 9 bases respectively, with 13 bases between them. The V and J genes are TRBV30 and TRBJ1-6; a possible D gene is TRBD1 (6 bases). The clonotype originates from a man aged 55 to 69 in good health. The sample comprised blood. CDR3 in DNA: TGTGCCTGGAGTGGGACAGCGGTGGGTTCACCCCTCCACTTT. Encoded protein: CAWSGTAVGSPLHF.